This note documents a single TCR beta chain sequence. What it recognizes is unknown. This entry comes from a study of T cell responses to AZD1222 COVID-19 vaccine. General study points: Sampling that yielded the repertoires occurred only after the peak T cell response. The breadth and depth of Spike-specific TCRs increased once two AZD1222 doses had been given. AZD1222 recipients seropositive at baseline numbered only five to seven. There were mostly white British donors and more females than males, and clonal diversity was possibly underestimated.

The protocol was immunoSEQ multiplex PCR, while the TCRdb copy is restricted to in-frame clones and leaves out a portion. The sample holds over 95,000 clones; approximately 90% are singletons and the top ten take under 8.5%. CDR1 and CDR2 from the germline V gene are SGDLS and YYNGEE. CDR3 length equals 14 residues. V lost 6 bases to trimming and J lost 3 bases, with 14 bases between them. This sequence originates from an adult in good health. V usage is TRBV9 and J usage is TRBJ2-3, with D possibly being TRBD2 (5 bases). This specimen consisted of peripheral blood, obtained on day 0 of AZD1222 vaccination. This CDR3 reads CASTPPGLTDTQYF. CDR3 DNA: TGTGCCAGCACTCCCCCCGGACTGACAGATACGCAGTATTTT.